Sequencing of this T cell receptor beta chain was carried out in a study of naive CD8 T cells in extremely preterm neonates. A remark on this clone: Its antigen is still unknown.

The V gene's germline CDR1 is SGHDT and CDR2 YYEEEE. The CDR3 runs 15 residues. V shed 4 bases and J 4 bases; nucleotides not matched to a gene: 7. Overall study results and limits: Preterm neonates had significantly lower iChao1 richness than other age groups.

Clones were read by immunoSEQ multiplex PCR, and TCRdb kept only the in-frame ones, dropping some. The repertoire consists of a few thousand clones, with almost 98% occurring once and the leading ten covering 0.3% to 0.4%. The sample consisted of naive CD8+ T cells from blood. The clonotype originates from a human donor in good health. The V and J genes are TRBV5-6 and TRBJ1-3; TRBD1 agrees at 8 bases. CDR3 bases: TGTGCCAGCAGCCCCCGACAGGGGTTGGGAAACACCATATATTTT. It yields the protein CASSPRQGLGNTIYF.